These 5 T cell receptor beta chains were sequenced from one sample in a study of molecular identifiers for immune sequencing clone quantification. TCRdb itself ran the PCR reads through MiXCR, one entry per CDR3 protein. The profile covers about 640,000 distinct CDR3 sequences, with just under 20% appearing a single time and around 0.86% taken by the ten largest. The sequencing input was naive CD8+ T cells from blood, with Jurkat cell RNA spiked in. Subset defined: FACS-sorted CD8+CD4-CCR7+CD45RA+ naive T cells. These TCRs come from a human donor in good health. Some libraries in this study had Jurkat cell RNA spiked in.

Comment on this clonotype: This CDR3 is missing its conserved last phenylalanine or tryptophan, likely due to a read error. The J gene is TRBJ1-1, the V gene TRBV27; D is unclear. Germline values: CDR1 MNHEY, CDR2 SMNVEV (reference sequence). There are 14 residues in the CDR3. CDR3 sequence reads: CASSLDPSRTEAFL. CDR3 sequence (DNA): TGTGCCAGCAGTCTGGACCCATCCCGGACTGAGGCTTTCTTG.

This clonotype showed up many times. The V call is TRBV20-1, the J call TRBJ1-3; D is possibly TRBD1 (5 bases). The CDR3 covers 14 residues. The V end was cut by 4 bases, the J end by 0 bases, with 10 bases between. Germline CDR1 and CDR2: DFQATT and SNEGSKA (reference sequence). The CDR3 coding sequence is TGCAGTGCTATTACAGGCCTCTCTGGAAACACCATATATTTT. This encodes CSAITGLSGNTIYF.

The chain couples TRBV12-3 or TRBV12-4 to TRBJ2-2, with D perhaps matching TRBD2 (5 bases). The V gene lost 3 bases and the J gene lost 1 base, with 18 bases spanning the gap. The CDR3 spans 18 residues. CDR3 nucleotide sequence: TGTGCCAGCAGTTTCCCCCATCCCGTTAGCGAGAACACCGGGGAGCTGTTTTTT. It is translated as CASSFPHPVSENTGELFF.

The table lists this clonotype with many counts. V and J are TRBV5-1 and TRBJ2-1, with D tentatively TRBD2 (5 bases). With 0 bases removed from V and 0 bases from J, the gap between germline ends came to 13 bases. CDR3 length equals 17 residues. The germline gives CDR1 SGHRS, CDR2 YFSETQ. CDR3 loop: CASSLAERTSSYNEQFF. The DNA for the CDR3 is TGCGCCAGCAGCTTGGCCGAGCGGACGAGCTCCTACAATGAGCAGTTCTTC. Combining the CDR3 with reference TRBV5-1 and TRBJ2-1 gives the whole variable domain KAGVTQTPRYLIKTRGQQVTLSCSPISGHRSVSWYQQTPGQGLQFLFEYFSETQRNKGNFPGRFSGRQFSNSRSEMNVSTLELGDSALYLCASSLAERTSSYNEQFFGPGTRLTVL.

Remarks on this clonotype: The CDR3 does not close with the conserved phenylalanine or tryptophan, likely indicating a read error. This sequence joins TRBV5-5 and TRBJ2-5; 9 bases align to TRBD1. Germline loops: CDR1 SGHKS, CDR2 YYEKEE (reference sequence). Trimming took 4 bases from V and 4 from J; bases not matched to a gene: 11. The CDR3 is 16 amino acids. The CDR3 region is CASSLDRGSWGETQYL. In nucleotides, the CDR3 is TGTGCCAGCAGCCTGGACAGGGGATCATGGGGAGAGACCCAGTACCTC.